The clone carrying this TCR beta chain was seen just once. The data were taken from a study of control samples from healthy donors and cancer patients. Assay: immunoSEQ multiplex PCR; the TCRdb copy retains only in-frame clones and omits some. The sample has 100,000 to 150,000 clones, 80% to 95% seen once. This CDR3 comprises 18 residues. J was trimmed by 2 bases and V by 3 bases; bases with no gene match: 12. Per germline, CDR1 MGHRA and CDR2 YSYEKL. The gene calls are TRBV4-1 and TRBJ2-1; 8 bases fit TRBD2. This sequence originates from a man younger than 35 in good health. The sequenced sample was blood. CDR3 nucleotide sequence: TGCGCCAGCAGCCAGAGGGTGTTGAGCGGGGGACCCTACAATGAGCAGTTCTTC. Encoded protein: CASSQRVLSGGPYNEQFF.